These 21 T cell receptor beta chains were all obtained from the same sample, sequenced in a study of beta chain features in type 1 diabetes. Study results and caveats: Within each of all four CD4+ subsets, Type 1 diabetes patients had TCRB CDR3s that were moderately but significantly shorter.

No antigens are known for them. Expressed TCRB transcripts were sequenced after all isolated RNA was converted to cDNA. TCRdb's table, derived via immunoSEQ multiplex PCR, lists solely in-frame clones and lacks some. Of 140,000 or so clones listed, around 13% are singletons. The sequenced sample consisted of central memory CD4+ T cells from blood. These receptors were taken from a man aged 18 to 30 with type 1 diabetes.

This clone was counted only a few times. V and J are TRBV5-4 and TRBJ2-3; 7 bases match TRBD1. The CDR3 covers 15 residues. J was trimmed by 0 bases and V by 4 bases; bases with no gene match: 5. Germline values: CDR1 SGHNT, CDR2 YYREEE (reference sequence). The CDR3 region has the DNA TGTGCCAGCAGCCCAGGGACAGTTAGCACAGATACGCAGTATTTT. Protein: CASSPGTVSTDTQYF.

The chain couples TRBV7-9 to TRBJ2-3; tentative D call: TRBD2 (5 bases). Trimming shortened V by 2 bases and J by 5 bases, and 11 bases separated the two germline ends. The CDR3 length is 14 residues. Germline values: CDR1 SEHNR, CDR2 FQNEAQ (reference sequence). The CDR3 DNA follows: TGTGCCAGCAGCTTACTCGGGGTACAAGATACGCAGTATTTT. Its translation is CASSLLGVQDTQYF.

This chain links TRBV5-4 with TRBJ2-1; D is possibly TRBD2 (5 bases). Trimming cost V 1 base and J 4 bases, with 12 bases left between them. This CDR3 has 15 amino acids. From germline, CDR1 is SGHNT and CDR2 YYREEE (reference sequence). The CDR3 sequence: CASSLQIPGYNEQFF. Here the CDR3 DNA reads TGTGCCAGCAGCTTGCAGATTCCGGGGTACAATGAGCAGTTCTTC.

This clone was found a few times. V and J are TRBV30 and TRBJ2-7, with D tentatively TRBD2 (5 bases). This CDR3 is built from 13 residues. Germline values: CDR1 GTSNPN, CDR2 SVGIG (reference sequence). Trimming shortened V by 7 bases and J by 2 bases, and 15 bases separated the two germline ends. For the CDR3, the DNA is TGTGCCTCAAGTGAGAGGGCTCCCTACGAGCAGTACTTC. It specifies CASSERAPYEQYF.

The chain carries TRBV30 and TRBJ1-6; D perhaps matches TRBD1 (5 bases). Germline V gene sequence: CDR1 GTSNPN, CDR2 SVGIG (reference sequence). CDR3 length: 14 residues. V lost 0 bases and J 8 bases, leaving 11 bases between the germline ends. DNA for the CDR3: TGTGCCTGGAGTGTAGGGCAGGGACATTCACCCCTCCACTTT. Translated, it gives CAWSVGQGHSPLHF.

This clone appeared a few times. Within the sample, other DNA sequences also encode this same CDR3. The chain carries TRBV7-2 and TRBJ1-1, with no clear D. Germline lookup yields CDR1 SGHTA and CDR2 FQGNSA. This CDR3 has 13 amino acids. V was trimmed by 7 bases and J by 0 bases, leaving 9 bases between them. CDR3 in amino acids: CASTYRVNTEAFF. The CDR3 DNA sequence: TGTGCCAGCACCTACCGAGTGAACACTGAAGCTTTCTTT.

This clone was picked up a small number of times. The chain is built from TRBV2 and TRBJ2-3, with D tentatively TRBD1 (7 bases). Trimming removed 7 bases from V and 4 bases from J, with 12 bases in between. Germline V gives CDR1 SNHLY, CDR2 FYNNEI. This CDR3 comprises 13 residues. The CDR3 region is CASIGGGADTQYF. CDR3 DNA sequence: TGTGCCAGCATTGGAGGGGGCGCAGATACGCAGTATTTT.

This clone turned up a few times. In nucleotides, the CDR3 is TGTGCCAGCAGCCGAGAGGGCGAGGTGAACACTGAAGCTTTCTTT. Residues: CASSREGEVNTEAFF. The V gene is TRBV2, the J gene TRBJ1-1; D is uncertain. The CDR3 covers 15 residues. The V gene lost 6 bases and the J gene lost 0 bases, with 14 bases spanning the gap. The germline V gene has CDR1 SNHLY and CDR2 FYNNEI.

This clone was detected a few times. The V gene is TRBV28, the J gene TRBJ2-3; 9 positions match TRBD2. Per the germline V gene, CDR1 is MDHEN and CDR2 is SYDVKM. The V gene end was trimmed by 5 bases and the J gene end by 3 bases; junction bases not matched to a gene: 6. The CDR3 extends over 15 amino acids. CDR3 coding DNA: TGTGCCAGCAGTGCACCGGGACTAGCAACAGATACGCAGTATTTT. Translated: CASSAPGLATDTQYF.

This clone has only a few counts. This rearrangement joins TRBV11-2 to TRBJ2-3, with 7 nucleotides matching TRBD1. CDR1 and CDR2 (germline): SGHAT, FQNNGV. The CDR3 totals 16 residues. Trimming cost V 5 bases and J 0 bases; bases outside gene matches: 8. CDR3 in amino acids: CASSQRRDRSTDTQYF. CDR3 DNA sequence: TGTGCCAGCAGCCAACGCCGGGACAGAAGCACAGATACGCAGTATTTT.

The chain uses TRBV29-1 and TRBJ1-2; D gene ambiguous. Trimming removed 3 bases from V and 4 bases from J, with 0 bases in between. CDR3 length equals 9 residues. Germline assignment: CDR1 SQVTM and CDR2 ANQGSEA. The CDR3 coding sequence is TGCAGCGTTGACTATGGCTACACCTTC. Translated, it gives CSVDYGYTF.

This clone was seen only a few times. This CDR3 is CSVLRDREAAEAFF. The CDR3 nucleotides read TGCAGCGTTCTAAGGGACAGGGAGGCCGCTGAAGCTTTCTTT. The chain joins TRBV29-1 to TRBJ1-1, with TRBD1 matching 9 bases. This CDR3 contains 14 residues. CDR1 and CDR2 from the germline V gene are SQVTM and ANQGSEA. With 5 bases clipped from V and 6 bases from J, the junction kept 10 bases outside the gene matches.

The J gene is TRBJ1-3, the V gene TRBV9, with D possibly TRBD1 on 6 matching bases. Germline CDR1 is SGDLS and CDR2 is YYNGEE. The germline V and J ends were trimmed by 5 bases and 1 base, with 19 bases remaining between them. CDR3 length: 17 amino acids. DNA for the CDR3: TGTGCCAGCAGTAGGCAAGCGGGGGCCCTATCTGGAAACACCATATATTTT. This codes for CASSRQAGALSGNTIYF.

In the case of this clone: The sample holds other DNA sequences that translate to the same CDR3. The V call is TRBV9, the J call TRBJ1-5; D perhaps matches TRBD1 (6 bases). CDR3 length: 14 residues. The germline CDR1 and CDR2 sequences are SGDLS and YYNGEE. V was clipped by 2 bases and J by 7 bases, with 13 bases between them. The CDR3 DNA is TGTGCCAGCAGCGTCTCAGGGCAGGGGCAGCCCCAGCATTTT. Encoded protein: CASSVSGQGQPQHF. Full variable domain (remainder filled in from reference TRBV9 and TRBJ1-5): DSGVTQTPKHLITATGQRVTLRCSPRSGDLSVYWYQQSLDQGLQFLIQYYNGEERAKGNILERFSAQQFPDLHSELNLSSLELGDSALYFCASSVSGQGQPQHFGDGTRLSIL.

The chain has TRBV6-1 and TRBJ1-3; no firm D call. This CDR3 contains 13 residues. V dropped 6 bases and J dropped 4 bases, with 10 bases sitting between them. Looked up from germline, CDR1 is MNHNS and CDR2 is SASEGT. CDR3 region: CASSIPGGNTIYF. CDR3 nucleotides: TGTGCCAGCAGCATACCGGGGGGAAACACCATATATTTT.

A few counts support this clone. The chain employs TRBV28 and TRBJ2-3; a possible D gene is TRBD2 (6 bases). The length of the CDR3 is 14 residues. The ends were cut back, 3 bases at V and 5 bases at J, with 12 bases in the middle. CDR1 MDHEN and CDR2 SYDVKM come from the germline V gene. Written as DNA, the CDR3 is TGTGCCAGCAGTTTGGGAGGTAGACAAGATACGCAGTATTTT. It codes for CASSLGGRQDTQYF.

The gene calls are TRBV7-2 and TRBJ1-1, with D unclear. CDR1 is SGHTA, CDR2 FQGNSA, per germline. V was pared by 4 bases and J by 7 bases, with 10 bases between. The CDR3 has 12 amino acids. Written as DNA, the CDR3 is TGTGCCAGCAGCTCCGGACGGGATGAAGCTTTCTTT. Protein: CASSSGRDEAFF.

This clone was detected only a few times. This chain uses TRBV5-6 with TRBJ2-2; 8 bases match TRBD1. V shed 4 bases and J 0 bases; nucleotides not matched to a gene: 2. The germline CDR1 and CDR2 sequences are SGHDT and YYEEEE. The CDR3 is 15 amino acids. CDR3 bases: TGTGCCAGCAGCCGGACAGGGACGAACACCGGGGAGCTGTTTTTT. This translates into CASSRTGTNTGELFF.

This clone was picked up a small number of times. This chain joins TRBV30 and TRBJ1-2, with 7 bases lining up with TRBD1. The V gene end was trimmed by 1 base and the J gene end by 5 bases; junction bases not matched to a gene: 7. Germline CDR1 GTSNPN, CDR2 SVGIG (reference sequence). This CDR3 spans 14 amino acids. The CDR3 DNA reads as TGTGCCTGGAGTGCGGACAGGAATCCTTATGGCTACACCTTC. It yields the protein CAWSADRNPYGYTF.

Only a few counts were recorded for this clone. This chain uses TRBV6-1 with TRBJ1-6, with D tentatively TRBD1 (5 bases). Germline V gene lookup returns CDR1 MNHNS and CDR2 SASEGT. The V and J ends lost 9 bases and 4 bases respectively, with 13 bases between them. This CDR3 has 14 amino acids. Written as DNA, the CDR3 is TGTGCCAGTATGGGGGTTTCGTATAATTCACCCCTCCACTTT. It translates to CASMGVSYNSPLHF.

CDR3 sequence (DNA): TGTGCCAGCAGCTTTCCGGATTCGGGGACCGGGGAGCTGTTTTTT. It encodes CASSFPDSGTGELFF. The chain has TRBV11-3 and TRBJ2-2; tentative D call: TRBD2 (5 bases). The CDR3 sequence is 15 residues long. The germline CDR1 and CDR2 sequences are SGHNT and YENEEA. The V and J ends lost 3 bases and 5 bases respectively, with 13 bases between them.